Detailed here is one T cell receptor (beta chain). Its matching antigen is unknown. The junction shows a germline mismatch at one end, possibly a read error. The data derive from a study of cytomegalovirus exposure and HLA in healthy donors. Study as a whole: Out of 398 genotyped donors, less than 90% belonged to the Caucasian-associated ancestry cluster.

Study observations and caveats: It was taken for granted in presence/absence analyses that sequencing depth across donors was roughly uniform.

Use of 60 Vbeta and 13 Jbeta primers characterized the PCR. The protocol was immunoSEQ multiplex PCR, while the TCRdb copy is restricted to in-frame clones and leaves out a portion. This table holds about 170,000 clones, more than 80% found once. CDR3 length equals 17 residues. From germline, CDR1 is KGHSH and CDR2 LQKENI. The receptor's source is a woman aged 18-29 years in good health and CMV-seronegative. Sequenced input: PBMCs. The chain joins TRBV18 to TRBJ2-6; a weak D match, TRBD1 (6 bases). CDR3: CAGSPIPDRLGANVLTF. Written as DNA, the CDR3 is TGTGCCGGCTCACCGATCCCCGACAGGCTTGGGGCCAACGTCCTGACTTTC.